Listed below are T cell receptor beta chains from one sample, sequenced in a study of cytomegalovirus exposure and HLA in healthy donors. Some clones are missing from TCRdb's copy, which holds only in-frame ones; the method was immunoSEQ multiplex PCR. The sample consists of about 130,000 clones, 70% to 80% of them appearing once. The sequencing sample was made of PBMCs. The receptors were sampled from a man in his forties or fifties in good health and CMV-seropositive. CDR3s include the opening cysteine and the closing phenylalanine or tryptophan. The order of the fields is D gene, J gene, V gene, clone size, CDR3 DNA, CDR3 protein. D genes are given only for firm matches. Where a row states a size, it is once, few, many or the class of an expanded clone; other rows omit it.

>-|TRBJ2-5|TRBV10-1|few
TGCGCCAGCAGTGGGAGACAAGGGGGAGTGTACTTC
CASSGRQGGVYF
>TRBD1|TRBJ2-7|TRBV28|-
TGTGCCAGCTCCCCGGGACAGGGTATCAACGAGCAGTACTTC
CASSPGQGINEQYF
>-|TRBJ1-5|TRBV5-4|-
TGTGCCAGCAGCTCCGAGCCTAATCAGCCCCAGCATTTT
CASSSEPNQPQHF
>-|TRBJ2-7|TRBV5-1|-
TGCGCCAGCAGCTTGGGAGGACAGACGACGAACGAGCAGTACTTC
CASSLGGQTTNEQYF
>-|TRBJ2-3|TRBV27|-
TGTGCCAGCAGCACCGACTTCACAGATACGCAGTATTTT
CASSTDFTDTQYF
>-|TRBJ1-2|TRBV6-1|-
TGTGCCAGCAGTGAACGGGGAGGGGATAACTATGGCTACACCTTC
CASSERGGDNYGYTF
>-|TRBJ2-7|TRBV27|-
TGTGCCAGCAGTCTGCGTGGCAGGGACTACGAGCAGTACTTC
CASSLRGRDYEQYF
>-|TRBJ2-5|TRBV19|-
TGTGCCAGTAGTATCTCCCATGCCGGACTTCAAGAGACCCAGTACTTC
CASSISHAGLQETQYF
>TRBD2|TRBJ2-7|TRBV7-9|once
TGTTCCAGCAGCTTAGAGGGAGGGCCATACGAGCAGTACTTC
CSSSLEGGPYEQYF
>-|TRBJ1-5|TRBV28|-
TGTGCCACCTTGTATAGCAATCAGCCCCAGCATTTT
CATLYSNQPQHF
>-|TRBJ2-3|TRBV14|once
TGTGCCAGCAGCCAAGACATATCCAGGGTCACAGATACGCAGTATTTT
CASSQDISRVTDTQYF
>TRBD1|TRBJ2-1|TRBV19|-
TGTGCCAGTAGCTCCCAGGGGGCAAGTAACGGGCAGTTCTTC
CASSSQGASNGQFF
>-|TRBJ2-3|TRBV5-4|-
TGTGCCAGCAGCTTGGACAGGCCGAGCACAGATACGCAGTATTTT
CASSLDRPSTDTQYF
>TRBD2|TRBJ2-5|TRBV25-1|-
TGTGCCAGCAGTGAAAGGGGAGGGGAGACCCAGTACTTC
CASSERGGETQYF
>TRBD1|TRBJ2-5|TRBV5-1|-
TGCGCCAGCAGCCCGGGACAGGGGGCCTTCGAGACCCAGTACTTC
CASSPGQGAFETQYF
>-|TRBJ2-7|TRBV7-2|-
TGTGCCAGCAGCGTACAGGGACGGGGGGCTTCCTACGAGCAGTACTTC
CASSVQGRGASYEQYF
>TRBD2|TRBJ2-5|TRBV5-1|-
TGCGCCAGCAGCTTGGATCTAGCGGGAGGGGAGACCCAGTACTTC
CASSLDLAGGETQYF
>TRBD1|TRBJ2-5|TRBV7-9|-
TGTGCCAGCAGCCTGGACAGGTACCAAGAGACCCAGTACTTC
CASSLDRYQETQYF
>-|TRBJ1-1|TRBV29-1|-
TGCAGCGTTGGCCAGGGATACACTGAAGCTTTCTTT
CSVGQGYTEAFF
>-|TRBJ2-3|TRBV5-1|-
TGCGCCAGCAGCTTGGTGGGTAGCGGTAGCACAGATACGCAGTATTTT
CASSLVGSGSTDTQYF
>-|TRBJ2-3|TRBV27|-
TGTGCCAGCAGTTTACGAGAGGGAGATACGCAGTATTTT
CASSLREGDTQYF
>TRBD1|TRBJ1-1|TRBV30|-
TGTGCCTGGAGTGTAGACAGGGGTACTGAAGCTTTCTTT
CAWSVDRGTEAFF
>-|TRBJ1-5|TRBV30|-
TGTGCCTGGGGACAGCCCCAAGGGCCCCAGCATTTT
CAWGQPQGPQHF
>TRBD1|TRBJ1-5|TRBV7-2|-
TGTGCCAGCAGCCCAAACAGGGGGACACGGCAGCCCCAGCATTTT
CASSPNRGTRQPQHF
>-|TRBJ2-3|TRBV28|-
TGTGCCAGCAGTCCCCGACTAGTCACAGATACGCAGTATTTT
CASSPRLVTDTQYF
>-|TRBJ1-4|TRBV11-2|-
TGTGCCAGCAACAAAGGGGCAACTAATGAAAAACTGTTTTTT
CASNKGATNEKLFF
>-|TRBJ2-2|TRBV19|few
TGTGCCAGTAGAGGGGTTTTTGAAGCCGGGGAGCTGTTTTTT
CASRGVFEAGELFF
>-|TRBJ1-2|TRBV6-5|-
TGTGCCAGCAGCCCTAAGGCAGGGGCTAGCTATGGCTACACCTTC
CASSPKAGASYGYTF
>-|TRBJ1-5|TRBV29-1|-
TGCAGCGTTGAAGGACACTTTAGCAATCAGCCCCAGCATTTT
CSVEGHFSNQPQHF
>TRBD2|TRBJ2-1|TRBV10-2|few
TGCGCCAGCAGTGAGTCGGGCGGGGGGGGATACAATGAGCAGTTCTTC
CASSESGGGGYNEQFF
>TRBD1|TRBJ2-5|TRBV30|-
TGTGCCTGGAGTCCCCCCCCGGACAGGGGCCAAGAGACCCAGTACTTC
CAWSPPPDRGQETQYF
>TRBD2|TRBJ2-5|TRBV18|-
TGTGCCAGCTCACCCCGACTAGCCGACCGGGAGACCCAGTACTTC
CASSPRLADRETQYF
>TRBD1|TRBJ1-1|TRBV29-1|-
TGCAGCGTTGGCCGGACAGGGATGCCTGAAGCTTTCTTT
CSVGRTGMPEAFF
>TRBD2|TRBJ2-7|TRBV6-5|once
TGTGCCAGCAGGCTAGCGGATTTCTCCTACGAGCAGTACTTC
CASRLADFSYEQYF
>-|TRBJ1-3|TRBV7-2|few
TGTGCCAGCAGCACGGGCTCTGGAAACACCATATATTTT
CASSTGSGNTIYF
>-|TRBJ1-5|TRBV7-8|-
TGTGCCAGCAGCTTCAGGTGGGCGGGCCAGCAAAATCAGCCCCAGCATTTT
CASSFRWAGQQNQPQHF
>TRBD1|TRBJ1-1|TRBV5-1|-
TGCGCCAGCAGCTTCGGACAGGGGGATCTTAACACTGAAGCTTTCTTT
CASSFGQGDLNTEAFF
>TRBD2|TRBJ2-6|TRBV19|few
TGTGCCAGTAGTAGTGGGAGGGATGGGGCCAACGTCCTGACTTTC
CASSSGRDGANVLTF
>-|TRBJ1-4|TRBV18|-
TGTGCCAGCTCACCACCTACGGTTCGCGGGAATGAAAAACTGTTTTTT
CASSPPTVRGNEKLFF
>TRBD1|TRBJ2-7|TRBV19|-
TGTGCCAGTAGTATCGGACAGGGAACCTACGAGCAGTACTTC
CASSIGQGTYEQYF
>TRBD2|TRBJ2-7|TRBV5-1|-
TGCGCCAGCAGCTCGATAGCGGGAGTCGCATTCGAGCAGTACTTC
CASSSIAGVAFEQYF
>TRBD2|TRBJ2-7|TRBV4-1|-
TGCGCCAGCAGCCAACCTACTAGCGGGGGGTCCTACGAGCAGTACTTC
CASSQPTSGGSYEQYF
>-|TRBJ1-5|TRBV5-5|-
TGTGCCAGCAGCTTGGTTGCGAATTCGGGGAATCAGCCCCAGCATTTT
CASSLVANSGNQPQHF
>-|TRBJ2-5|TRBV5-1|-
TGCGCCAGCAGCTTGTATCTAGATGAAGAGACCCAGTACTTC
CASSLYLDEETQYF
>-|TRBJ2-3|TRBV19|-
TGTGCCAGTAGTATAGGGGCAGAGACAGATACGCAGTATTTT
CASSIGAETDTQYF
>-|TRBJ2-1|TRBV27|-
TGTGCCAGCAGTACAGGACACAATGAGCAGTTCTTC
CASSTGHNEQFF
>-|TRBJ1-1|TRBV7-8|-
TGTGCCAGCAGCTTAGTTTCAACCGGGCAGGGAAGGAACACTGAAGCTTTCTTT
CASSLVSTGQGRNTEAFF
>TRBD1|TRBJ1-1|TRBV29-1|once
TGCAGCGTCTTGGGACAGATGAACACTGAAGCTTTCTTT
CSVLGQMNTEAFF
>-|TRBJ1-5|TRBV18|-
TGTGCCAGCTCACGTGGCTTGGACAGACCTCCGGCCCAGCATTTT
CASSRGLDRPPAQHF
>-|TRBJ1-1|TRBV7-9|-
TGTTCCAGCAGCTTAGCGCAGGGCACTGAAGCTTTCTTT
CSSSLAQGTEAFF